Below are 23 T cell receptor beta chains sequenced from a single sample in a study of T cells in Graves' hyperthyroidism and ophthalmopathy. Using RNA transcripts as the source, TCR beta CDR3 regions were amplified. A set of HTBI primers served as the primers for a first-round RT-PCR of the TCR CDR3. One entry per CDR3 protein, called by TCRdb with MiXCR from the multiplex PCR reads. Counted here are about 700,000 distinct CDR3 sequences, 45% occurring once; the ten biggest clones make up less than 8.5%. Material: peripheral blood or thyroid tissue (not recorded which). All receptors come from an adult man with Graves' disease, either hyperthyroidism or ophthalmopathy (not recorded which).

There are a few counts of this clonotype. V usage is TRBV2 and J usage is TRBJ1-5; D is possibly TRBD1 (6 bases). The CDR3 runs 17 residues. The ends were cut back, 1 base at V and 5 bases at J, with 18 bases in the middle. CDR1 is SNHLY, CDR2 FYNNEI, per germline. This CDR3 reads CASSEGGNFRGDQPQHF. CDR3 coding DNA: TGTGCCAGCAGTGAAGGGGGAAACTTCAGGGGTGATCAGCCCCAGCATTTT.

CDR3 nucleotides: TGTGCCAGCAGCCTCGGTCGCTTAGGTAGTCAGCCCCAGCATTTT. Its protein product is CASSLGRLGSQPQHF. V is TRBV7-2 and J is TRBJ1-5; no definite D call. The germline CDR1 and CDR2 sequences are SGHTA and FQGNSA. CDR3 length equals 15 residues. V was pared by 5 bases and J by 6 bases, with 17 bases between.

The V gene is TRBV7-9, the J gene TRBJ2-7; maybe TRBD1 (7 bases). The CDR3 loop spans 15 amino acids. Germline lookup yields CDR1 SEHNR and CDR2 FQNEAQ (reference sequence). Between the trimmed V and J ends, which lost 2 bases and 3 bases, there was a span of 14 bases. CDR3 amino acids: CASSLSGRGDYEQYF. In nucleotides, the CDR3 is TGTGCCAGCAGCTTAAGCGGCAGGGGGGACTACGAGCAGTACTTC.

This clonotype has more than one count but fewer than ten. The V and J genes are TRBV20-1 and TRBJ2-3; 8 bases match TRBD2. Trimming took 3 bases from V and 2 from J; bases not matched to a gene: 4. In germline, CDR1 is DFQATT, CDR2 SNEGSKA (reference sequence). The CDR3 loop spans 14 amino acids. The DNA for the CDR3 is TGCAGTGCTAGGGCGGGAGGTACCACAGATACGCAGTATTTT. It encodes CSARAGGTTDTQYF.

V usage is TRBV7-6 and J usage is TRBJ1-6; 9 nucleotides line up with TRBD1. V lost 5 bases, J lost 3 bases, and 8 bases stayed unmatched. CDR3 length equals 17 residues. Germline V CDR1 and CDR2: SGHVS, FNYEAQ. The CDR3 is CASSTGTGTNYNSPLHF. Written as DNA, the CDR3 is TGTGCCAGCAGCACCGGGACAGGGACTAACTATAATTCACCCCTCCACTTT.

This clonotype was recorded many times. The V and J genes are TRBV24-1 and TRBJ1-6; 9 bases agree with TRBD1. The CDR3 is made up of 15 amino acids. The germline gives CDR1 KGHDR, CDR2 SFDVKD. Trimming cost V 2 bases and J 10 bases; bases outside gene matches: 5. CDR3: CATSDSGQGGSPLHF. CDR3 DNA: TGTGCCACCAGTGATTCGGGACAGGGTGGCTCACCCCTCCACTTT.

The CDR3 spells CASSGEQVETQYF. CDR3 nucleotide sequence: TGTGCCAGCAGCGGCGAACAGGTAGAGACCCAGTACTTC. The chain is built from TRBV2 and TRBJ2-5, with D maybe TRBD1 (5 bases). The CDR3 runs to 13 residues. Trimming left V 6 bases short and J 4 bases short, with 12 bases between. Germline V CDR1 and CDR2: SNHLY, FYNNEI.

Of note for this clonotype: At one end, the junction sequence differs from germline, possibly due to a read error. CDR3 loop: CTSSSTGGNQPQHF. CDR3 nucleotides: TGCACCAGCAGCTCGACAGGGGGCAATCAGCCCCAGCATTTT. This chain connects TRBV5-1 to TRBJ1-5; 8 bases are a match to TRBD1. The germline gives CDR1 SGHRS, CDR2 YFSETQ. The CDR3 has 14 residues.

Of note for this clonotype: One end of the junction varies from germline; a read error may be responsible. The rearrangement links TRBV7-9 to TRBJ1-1; 10 bases line up with TRBD1. This CDR3 is 15 amino acids long. Germline CDR1 is SEHNR and CDR2 is FQNEAQ (reference sequence). The CDR3 sequence: CARSPGQGGTTEAFF. In DNA, the CDR3 is TGTGCCCGCAGCCCCGGACAGGGGGGGACTACTGAAGCTTTCTTT.

V is TRBV24-1 and J is TRBJ1-5; 7 positions match TRBD1. From germline, CDR1 is KGHDR and CDR2 SFDVKD. The length of the CDR3 is 17 residues. J gave up 0 bases and V 0 bases, and 4 bases lay outside the gene matches. CDR3 in amino acids: CATSDLDGTASNQPQHF. CDR3 sequence (DNA): TGTGCCACCAGTGATTTGGACGGGACAGCTAGCAATCAGCCCCAGCATTTT.

In DNA, the CDR3 is TGCAGCGTCGTGACAGGGTTGGATGGCTACACCTTC. Its translation: CSVVTGLDGYTF. The rearrangement links TRBV29-1 to TRBJ1-2; 7 nucleotides match TRBD1. Germline lookup yields CDR1 SQVTM and CDR2 ANQGSEA. The CDR3 extends over 12 amino acids. Trimming removed 6 bases from V and 6 bases from J; junction bases left unmatched: 7. The variable domain in full, completed from reference TRBV29-1 and TRBJ1-2, reads SAVISQKPSRDICQRGTSLTIQCQVDSQVTMMFWYRQQPGQSLTLIATANQGSEATYESGFVIDKFPISRPNLTFSTLTVSNMSPEDSSIYLCSVVTGLDGYTFGSGTRLTVV.

Comment on this clonotype: The junction does not match germline at one end; this may be a read error. The chain recombines TRBV6-6 with TRBJ2-5; TRBD1 agrees at 11 bases. The J call is doubtful: the DNA matches TRBJ2-7 better. Per the germline V gene, CDR1 is MNHNY and CDR2 is SVGAGI (reference sequence). The CDR3 has 16 amino acids. The CDR3 loop is CTSSANPGQGAYEQYF. The CDR3 nucleotides read TGTACCAGCAGTGCCAACCCGGGACAGGGGGCCTACGAGCAGTACTTC.

The chain combines TRBV29-1 with TRBJ1-1; possibly TRBD1 for D (5 bases). From germline, CDR1 is SQVTM and CDR2 ANQGSEA. The CDR3 sequence is 13 residues long. The V gene lost 5 bases and the J gene lost 5 bases, with 15 bases spanning the gap. The chain's CDR3 is CSVRQGTGTEAFF. CDR3 in DNA: TGCAGCGTTCGGCAGGGAACGGGTACTGAAGCTTTCTTT. The entire variable domain, with the rest obtained from reference TRBV29-1 and TRBJ1-1, is as follows: SAVISQKPSRDICQRGTSLTIQCQVDSQVTMMFWYRQQPGQSLTLIATANQGSEATYESGFVIDKFPISRPNLTFSTLTVSNMSPEDSSIYLCSVRQGTGTEAFFGQGTRLTVV.

This clonotype appeared a few times. As DNA, the CDR3 is TGTGCCAGCAGCCACAGACTAGCGGACTTGTGGGAGACCCAGTACTTC. It translates to CASSHRLADLWETQYF. The V gene is TRBV12-3 or TRBV12-4, the J gene TRBJ2-5; 9 nucleotides align to TRBD2. V dropped 6 bases and J dropped 5; count of bases not matched to a gene: 13. The CDR3 loop spans 16 amino acids.

This clonotype was picked up a small number of times. The V gene is TRBV7-3, the J gene TRBJ2-2, with D hard to call. The CDR3 contains 16 residues. V was clipped by 3 bases and J by 0 bases, with 11 bases between them. Germline V gives CDR1 SGHTA, CDR2 FQGTGA. CDR3 residues: CASSFSPPPNTGELFF. As DNA, the CDR3 is TGTGCCAGCAGCTTTAGCCCCCCGCCGAACACCGGGGAGCTGTTTTTT.

This chain connects TRBV19 to TRBJ1-2; 7 bases fit TRBD1. The CDR3 has 11 residues. The J segment lost 12 bases and the V segment lost 3 bases, leaving 4 bases of the junction unmatched. Germline loops: CDR1 LNHDA, CDR2 SQIVND (reference sequence). Written as DNA, the CDR3 is TGTGCCAGTAGTATCGACAGGGAACACACCTTC. This sequence encodes CASSIDREHTF.

The rearrangement uses TRBV20-1 and TRBJ1-5; D remains ambiguous. The V end lost 5 bases, the J end lost 0 bases, and 14 bases lay between the germline ends. The germline V gene has CDR1 DFQATT and CDR2 SNEGSKA (reference sequence). The CDR3 loop spans 15 amino acids. CDR3 loop: CSARSGIDSNQPQHF. CDR3 sequence (DNA): TGCAGTGCTCGCAGCGGGATTGATAGCAATCAGCCCCAGCATTTT.

The table lists this clonotype with many counts. V and J are TRBV15 and TRBJ1-2, with no clear D. V gave up 1 base and J gave up 4 bases, with 10 bases separating them. The CDR3 is 14 amino acids. Germline V gene sequence: CDR1 LNHNV, CDR2 YYDKDF (reference sequence). The CDR3 DNA sequence: TGTGCCACCAGCAGAGTCGACGACTTCTATGGCTACACCTTC. This gives the protein CATSRVDDFYGYTF. Complete variable domain (other parts from reference TRBV15 and TRBJ1-2): DAMVIQNPRYQVTQFGKPVTLSCSQTLNHNVMYWYQQKSSQAPKLLFHYYDKDFNNEADTPDNFQSRRPNTSFCFLDIRSPGLGDTAMYLCATSRVDDFYGYTFGSGTRLTVV.

V usage is TRBV10-3 and J usage is TRBJ1-3, with D tentatively TRBD1 (6 bases). V was pared by 3 bases and J by 8 bases, with 29 bases between. The CDR3 loop spans 19 amino acids. The germline CDR1 and CDR2 sequences are ENHRY and SYGVKD. The CDR3 is CAISDCYRGRLCYGYTIYF. The DNA for the CDR3 is TGTGCCATCAGTGACTGCTATCGGGGGCGCTTGTGCTATGGCTACACCATATATTTT.

As concerns this clonotype: A much more abundant neighbour one base away suggests this may be a read error. The CDR3 ends on some other residue instead of the conserved phenylalanine or tryptophan, so this is likely a read error. This sequence joins TRBV29-1 and TRBJ1-2, with D tentatively TRBD1 (5 bases). V gave up 3 bases and J gave up 2 bases, with 7 bases separating them. Per germline, CDR1 SQVTM and CDR2 ANQGSEA. The CDR3 has 12 amino acids. CDR3 nucleotides: TGCAGCGTTGAGGGGCCGAACTATGGCTACACCCTC. Its translation: CSVEGPNYGYTL.

This chain uses TRBV29-1 with TRBJ2-6, with 11 nucleotides matching TRBD1. The CDR3 sequence is 18 residues long. In germline, CDR1 is SQVTM, CDR2 ANQGSEA. The J segment lost 1 base and the V segment lost 4 bases, leaving 9 bases of the junction unmatched. The DNA of the CDR3 is TGCAGCGTTGTTTCGGGACAGGGGGGCCAATCTGGGGCCAACGTCCTGACTTTC. Protein: CSVVSGQGGQSGANVLTF.

This clonotype has ten or more counts. This chain joins TRBV10-3 and TRBJ1-4; the D is unclear. Germline assignment: CDR1 ENHRY and CDR2 SYGVKD. The ends were cut back, 10 bases at V and 8 bases at J, with 26 bases in the middle. The length of the CDR3 is 16 residues. The chain's CDR3 is CASSLPPDALGEKLFF. CDR3 in DNA: TGTGCCAGCAGCCTCCCCCCCGACGCGTTGGGCGAAAAACTGTTTTTT.

This clonotype was observed once. This chain uses TRBV7-3 with TRBJ2-2, with TRBD2 matching over 8 bases. The CDR3 is 13 residues long. Per germline, CDR1 SGHTA and CDR2 FQGTGA. The J segment lost 7 bases and the V segment lost 5 bases, leaving 3 bases of the junction unmatched. CDR3 amino acids: CASSPGTSGELFF. The CDR3 DNA is TGTGCCAGCAGCCCAGGGACTAGCGGGGAGCTGTTTTTT.